What follows is one TCR beta chain and its context. This sample is part of a study of response to subunit inactivated influenza vaccine. Each CDR3 protein gets one entry after TCRdb re-called the RT-PCR reads with MiXCR. The table records 500,000 to 700,000 distinct CDR3 sequences, 20% to 25% of them present only once. This CDR3 region has 13 residues. With 7 bases removed from V and 0 bases from J, the gap between germline ends came to 7 bases. CDR1 and CDR2 from the germline V gene are SEHNR and FQNEAQ (reference sequence). Separately, the same data were catalogued under a study of T cells expressing NK-cell markers. Turning to that study: TCR beta libraries carry UMIs added by 5'RACE template switching.

The sequenced sample was CD4+ T cells sorted from PBMCs, obtained roughly 12 days after vaccination. The clonotype was recovered from a man aged 50-60 years who received an inactivated influenza vaccine. The chain links TRBV7-9 to TRBJ1-3, with no clear D. The CDR3 DNA reads TGTGCCAGCAAAATGGTCTCTGGAAACACCATATATTTT. It codes for CASKMVSGNTIYF.